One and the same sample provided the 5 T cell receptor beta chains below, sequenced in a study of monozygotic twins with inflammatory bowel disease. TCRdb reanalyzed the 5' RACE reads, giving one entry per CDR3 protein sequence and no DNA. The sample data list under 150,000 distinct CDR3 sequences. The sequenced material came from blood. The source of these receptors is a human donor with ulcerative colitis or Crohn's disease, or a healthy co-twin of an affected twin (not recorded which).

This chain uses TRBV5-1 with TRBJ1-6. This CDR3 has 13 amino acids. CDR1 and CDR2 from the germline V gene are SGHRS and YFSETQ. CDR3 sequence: CASSLAPDLPLHF.

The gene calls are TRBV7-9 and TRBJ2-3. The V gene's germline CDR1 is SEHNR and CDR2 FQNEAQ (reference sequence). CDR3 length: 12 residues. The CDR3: CASSPYSDTQYF.

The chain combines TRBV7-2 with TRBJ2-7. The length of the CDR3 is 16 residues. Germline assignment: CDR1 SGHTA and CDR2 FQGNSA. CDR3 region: CASSLEVGRFIYEQYF.

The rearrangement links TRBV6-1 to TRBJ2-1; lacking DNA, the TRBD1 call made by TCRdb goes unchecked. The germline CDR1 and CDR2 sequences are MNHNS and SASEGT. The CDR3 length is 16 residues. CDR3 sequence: CASSVTGQGGYNEQFF.

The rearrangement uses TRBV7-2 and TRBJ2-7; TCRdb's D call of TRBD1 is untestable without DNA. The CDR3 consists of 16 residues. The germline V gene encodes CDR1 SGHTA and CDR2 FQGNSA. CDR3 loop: CASSPQGGLGSYEQYF.